The rows below give T cell receptor beta chains drawn from one sample of a study of blood T cells in healthy people across ages. TCRdb ran MiXCR on the 5' RACE reads and lists one entry per CDR3 protein. The sample lists around 750,000 distinct CDR3 sequences, roughly 53% occurring once. Sequenced input: blood. The receptors were sampled from a man older than 75 in good health. Both conserved end residues are part of each CDR3.

j_call,v_call,cdr3_aa
TRBJ2-3,TRBV7-2,CASSLGTTLPDTQYF
TRBJ2-1,TRBV7-2,CASSLVNDRGDEQFF
TRBJ2-3,TRBV7-9,CASSLGLAGGLHRYAYF
TRBJ2-4,TRBV9,CASSPRSGRTGDEQYF
TRBJ2-3,TRBV29-1,CSAEWLAGDTQYF
TRBJ2-5,TRBV6-4,CASSETNEETQYF
TRBJ2-5,TRBV15,CATSLLGRGETQYF
TRBJ2-1,TRBV29-1,CSVVYREGYNEQFF
TRBJ2-3,TRBV7-3,CASSISGSNTDTQYF
TRBJ2-7,TRBV10-3,CAISEHLGGSAYEQYF
TRBJ2-1,TRBV25-1,CASSELGGSYNEQFF
TRBJ2-1,TRBV2,CASCGYGAGNEQFF
TRBJ1-4,TRBV12-3/TRBV12-4,CASSFYLTATNEKLFF
TRBJ1-4,TRBV28,CASSASGQGDEKLFF
TRBJ1-2,TRBV6-5,CASSLGPGSEGYTF
TRBJ1-2,TRBV29-1,CSVESWGVKDYGYTF
TRBJ2-7,TRBV7-6,CASSLGVGTSADEQYF
TRBJ1-1,TRBV20-1,CSARGREMNTEAFF
TRBJ2-7,TRBV4-1,CASSRFDRGPKTYGQYF
TRBJ2-1,TRBV20-1,CSVRVRREGRSEQFF
TRBJ2-1,TRBV7-9,CAAGAAREPNEQFF
.,TRBV27,CASSLLAVYNEQYF
TRBJ1-5,TRBV7-3,CASSLAGGVGQPQHF
TRBJ2-7,TRBV2,CASKDREEQYF
TRBJ1-2,TRBV5-1,CASSSAGNYGYTF
TRBJ2-1,TRBV3-1,CASSHPLESEQFF
TRBJ1-2,TRBV20-1,CSARDIPGYTF
TRBJ2-1,TRBV6-2/TRBV6-3,CASSRLPLSYNEQFF
TRBJ1-5,TRBV7-2,CASSLGGDRGPPQHF
TRBJ2-5,TRBV29-1,CSPEEQADEQYF
TRBJ2-7,TRBV6-5,CASSDRDSSYEQYF
TRBJ1-5,TRBV24-1,CATSSRDGYSNQPQHF
TRBJ2-5,TRBV6-5,CASSMTGGQETQYF
TRBJ2-5,TRBV20-1,CSASGSTETQYF
TRBJ2-5,TRBV5-1,CASSPRGGQVQETQYF
.,TRBV20-1,CSARVRGDEQYF
TRBJ1-4,TRBV4-1,CASSQQGVDEKLFF
TRBJ2-1,TRBV6-6,CASTLRRGNEQFF
TRBJ2-3,TRBV5-1,CASSRTSGTFRYAYF
TRBJ1-6,TRBV15,CATSSRAYSPLHF